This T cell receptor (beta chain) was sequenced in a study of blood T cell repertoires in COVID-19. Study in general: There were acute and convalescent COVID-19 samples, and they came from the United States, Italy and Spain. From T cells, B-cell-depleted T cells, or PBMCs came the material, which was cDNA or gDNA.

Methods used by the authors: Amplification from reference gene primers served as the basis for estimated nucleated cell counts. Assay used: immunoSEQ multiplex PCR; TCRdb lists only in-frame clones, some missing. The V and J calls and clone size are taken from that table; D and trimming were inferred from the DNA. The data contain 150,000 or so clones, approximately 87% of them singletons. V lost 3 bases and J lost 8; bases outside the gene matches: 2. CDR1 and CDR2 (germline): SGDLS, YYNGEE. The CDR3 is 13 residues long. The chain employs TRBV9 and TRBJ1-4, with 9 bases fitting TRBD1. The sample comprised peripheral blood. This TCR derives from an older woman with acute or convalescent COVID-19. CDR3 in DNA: TGTGCCAGCAGCGCCGGACAGGGGGAAAAACTGTTTTTT. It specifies CASSAGQGEKLFF.